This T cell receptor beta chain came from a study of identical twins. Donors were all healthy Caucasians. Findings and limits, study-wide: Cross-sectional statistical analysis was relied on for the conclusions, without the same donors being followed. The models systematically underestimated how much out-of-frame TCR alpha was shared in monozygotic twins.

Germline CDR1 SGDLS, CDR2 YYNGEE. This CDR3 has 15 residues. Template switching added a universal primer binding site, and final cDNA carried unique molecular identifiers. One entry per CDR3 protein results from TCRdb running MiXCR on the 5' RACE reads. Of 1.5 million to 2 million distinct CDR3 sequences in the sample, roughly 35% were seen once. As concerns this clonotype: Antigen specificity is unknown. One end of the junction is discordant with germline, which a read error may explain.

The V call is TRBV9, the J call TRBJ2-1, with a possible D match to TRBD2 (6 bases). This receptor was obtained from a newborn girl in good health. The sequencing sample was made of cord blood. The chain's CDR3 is CVSSASGPSYNEQFF. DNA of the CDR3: TGTGTCAGCAGCGCCAGCGGGCCCTCCTACAATGAGCAGTTCTTC.